The entry below gives a single TCR beta chain sequence along with its context. The target antigen is unknown. This sample was taken from a study of cytomegalovirus exposure and HLA in healthy donors. Study-level background: The approximately 120 validation repertoires and the 666 first-cohort repertoires shared a platform, a later analysis reported.

Method: immunoSEQ multiplex PCR; TCRdb's copy keeps in-frame clones and lacks some. The table lists 73,000 or so clones, approximately 94% of them singletons. The donors were members of the validation cohort, which comprised about 130 subjects and was separate from the first cohort of roughly 700 subjects. The study's findings and limits: TCR beta chains numbering some 150 were designated cytomegalovirus-associated. In vitro, three CMV-associated chains proved specific for CMV antigens.

The CDR3 totals 11 residues. In germline, CDR1 is MDHEN, CDR2 SYDVKM. The germline V and J ends were trimmed by 3 bases and 7 bases, with 7 bases remaining between them. V usage is TRBV28 and J usage is TRBJ2-7; D is possibly TRBD1 (5 bases). The specimen was PBMCs. The TCR comes from a young woman in good health and CMV-seropositive. The CDR3 bases are TGTGCCAGCAGTTTTCGACAGGAGCAGTACTTC. The encoded protein is CASSFRQEQYF.